The 18 T cell receptor beta chains reported below all come from one sample, sequenced in a study of identical twins. TCRdb processed the 5' RACE reads anew with MiXCR; each CDR3 protein has one entry. Altogether under 800,000 distinct CDR3 sequences are present, approximately 22% being singletons, with the ten largest covering around 4.5%. These data were also filed under a second study, of T cells expressing NK-cell markers.

Sequencing was done on a sample of PBMCs. The receptor source for this set is a woman between 18 and 29 years old in good health.

This clonotype has more than one count but fewer than ten. The chain carries TRBV6-4 and TRBJ2-1; TRBD1 matches 7 bases. Per the germline V gene, CDR1 is MRHNA and CDR2 is SNTAGT. The CDR3 totals 16 residues. Unmatched junction bases numbered 9, after V lost 5 bases and J lost 2 bases. CDR3 sequence reads: CASSPQGDQPYNEQFF. The CDR3 bases are TGTGCCAGCAGTCCCCAGGGGGACCAACCCTACAATGAGCAGTTCTTC.

The genes are TRBV20-1 and TRBJ2-5; 8 nucleotides match TRBD2. CDR3 length: 15 residues. Germline V gives CDR1 DFQATT, CDR2 SNEGSKA (reference sequence). Trimming at V came to 2 bases and at J to 1 base, leaving 6 bases not matched to a gene. The CDR3 DNA is TGCAGTGCTAGAATCCCGGCGGGAGGCCAAGAGACCCAGTACTTC. Amino acids: CSARIPAGGQETQYF.

This chain uses TRBV2 with TRBJ2-5; maybe TRBD1 (6 bases). This CDR3 is 16 amino acids long. CDR1 and CDR2 from the germline V gene are SNHLY and FYNNEI. V lost 3 bases, J lost 5 bases, and 19 bases lay in between. CDR3 in amino acids: CASSDVGRGLGETQYF. The CDR3, as DNA: TGTGCCAGCAGTGACGTGGGAAGGGGGTTAGGGGAGACCCAGTACTTC.

This clonotype was picked up many times. The V call is TRBV5-1, the J call TRBJ2-7; the D gene could be TRBD1 or TRBD2 (5 bases each). Germline loops: CDR1 SGHRS, CDR2 YFSETQ. Deletions cut 7 bases from V and 3 bases from J, with 14 bases between. The CDR3 totals 13 residues. In nucleotides, the CDR3 is TGCGCCAGCTCCCGGGACGAACTCTACGAGCAGTACTTC. Its translation: CASSRDELYEQYF.

This clonotype was seen a few times. This chain connects TRBV10-3 to TRBJ2-1; 9 bases are shared with TRBD2. V shed 6 bases, J shed 8 bases, and the junction held 2 bases outside the gene matches. Germline loops: CDR1 ENHRY, CDR2 SYGVKD. The CDR3 sequence is 12 residues long. The chain's CDR3 is CAIRLAGYEQFF. CDR3 coding DNA: TGTGCCATCAGGCTAGCGGGATATGAGCAGTTCTTC.

Concerning this clonotype itself: This may be a read error: a much more frequent sequence differs by one nucleotide. The CDR3 coding sequence is TGCAGTGCTAGAGATCAGGAGGCCGGGTATGGGTCCTACAATGAGCAGTTGTTC. It codes for CSARDQEAGYGSYNEQLF. This chain uses TRBV20-1 with TRBJ2-1; tentative D call: TRBD2 (5 bases). Germline CDR1 and CDR2: DFQATT and SNEGSKA (reference sequence). There are 18 residues in the CDR3.

The table lists this clonotype with many counts. The chain joins TRBV5-1 to TRBJ1-1; a possible D gene is TRBD1 (5 bases). V gave up 1 base and J gave up 1 base, with 11 bases separating them. CDR3 length: 15 residues. The germline CDR1 and CDR2 sequences are SGHRS and YFSETQ. As DNA, the CDR3 is TGCGCCAGCAGCTTGCTTATGCAGGGGAACACTGAAGCTTTCTTT. Translating gives CASSLLMQGNTEAFF.

The rearrangement joins TRBV12-3 or TRBV12-4 to TRBJ2-1; possibly TRBD1 for D (6 bases). The CDR3 runs 14 residues. Trimming shortened V by 0 bases and J by 9 bases, and 12 bases separated the two germline ends. CDR3 protein: CASSLARGSGEQFF. Here the CDR3 DNA reads TGTGCCAGCAGTTTAGCAAGGGGGAGTGGTGAGCAGTTCTTC.

This clonotype has more than one count but fewer than ten. The rearrangement uses TRBV4-3 and TRBJ2-5; D may be TRBD1 or TRBD2 (7 bases each). Looked up from germline, CDR1 is LGHNA and CDR2 is YSLEER. The CDR3 has 18 residues. Trimming removed 3 bases at V and 5 bases at J, with 25 bases between. CDR3 loop: CASSQIGGGSSQSETQYF. CDR3 bases: TGCGCCAGCAGCCAGATAGGGGGCGGGAGTTCCCAGAGCGAGACCCAGTACTTC.

V gene TRBV2 combines with J gene TRBJ2-3; unclear D gene. Germline V gene sequence: CDR1 SNHLY, CDR2 FYNNEI. V gave up 1 base and J gave up 14 bases, with 10 bases separating them. The CDR3 contains 11 residues. The CDR3 region is CASSEELVRYF. CDR3 DNA: TGTGCCAGCAGTGAAGAATTAGTTAGGTATTTT. The full variable domain, rest sourced from reference TRBV2 and TRBJ2-3, is EPEVTQTPSHQVTQMGQEVILRCVPISNHLYFYWYRQILGQKVEFLVSFYNNEISEKSEIFDDQFSVERPDGSNFTLKIRSTKLEDSAMYFCASSEELVRYFGPGTRLTVL.

This clonotype occurred many times. This chain uses TRBV3-1 with TRBJ1-1; D ambiguous. Germline-derived CDR1 and CDR2 are LGHDT and YNNKEL (reference sequence). The CDR3 runs 14 residues. V lost 3 bases and J 1 base, leaving 9 bases between the germline ends. CDR3 bases: TGTGCCAGCAGCCAGATAGGGCCGAACACTGAAGCTTTCTTT. Its translation: CASSQIGPNTEAFF. Full variable domain (outside the CDR3, taken from reference TRBV3-1 and TRBJ1-1): DTAVSQTPKYLVTQMGNDKSIKCEQNLGHDTMYWYKQDSKKFLKIMFSYNNKELIINETVPNRFSPKSPDKAHLNLHINSLELGDSAVYFCASSQIGPNTEAFFGQGTRLTVV.

The gene calls are TRBV5-5 and TRBJ2-4; TRBD2 matches at 10 bases. There are 14 residues in the CDR3. V lost 1 base and J lost 12; bases outside the gene matches: 7. CDR1 and CDR2 from the germline V gene are SGHKS and YYEKEE (reference sequence). CDR3 loop: CASSLLLAGHDQYF. CDR3 coding DNA: TGTGCCAGCAGCTTGTTACTAGCGGGGCACGATCAGTACTTC.

This clonotype turned up a few times. The chain joins TRBV10-3 to TRBJ1-5; tentative D call: TRBD1 (6 bases). Between the trimmed V and J ends, which lost 1 base and 7 bases, there was a span of 14 bases. This CDR3 has 15 residues. Germline V gene lookup returns CDR1 ENHRY and CDR2 SYGVKD. CDR3: CAISELGAGAQPQHF. CDR3 in DNA: TGTGCCATCAGTGAGTTGGGGGCAGGAGCCCAGCCCCAGCATTTT.

The J gene is TRBJ1-1, the V gene TRBV11-2, with D possibly TRBD1 on 5 matching bases. This CDR3 contains 15 residues. V was trimmed by 4 bases and J by 2 bases, leaving 14 bases between them. Germline values: CDR1 SGHAT, CDR2 FQNNGV. CDR3: CASSSPHQGNTEAFF. The CDR3 bases are TGTGCCAGCAGCTCCCCCCATCAGGGCAACACTGAAGCTTTCTTT.

This clonotype was counted many times. Because the CDR3's place on the DNA is in doubt, the DNA is left out and the CDR3 is given as listed by TCRdb. This chain connects TRBV27 to TRBJ2-2. The V gene's germline CDR1 is MNHEY and CDR2 SMNVEV (reference sequence). The CDR3 contains 13 residues when both ends are counted. The CDR3: CASSSSGPGELFF.

The chain combines TRBV7-2 with TRBJ2-1; TRBD2 agrees at 9 bases. The CDR3 is 16 amino acids. The V gene's germline CDR1 is SGHTA and CDR2 FQGNSA. The junction had 11 bases not matched to a gene; V was cut back by 3 bases and J by 8 bases. The CDR3 DNA reads TGTGCCAGCAGCTTCGCGGGACTAGCAGGCATCGATGAGCAGTTCTTC. Translating gives CASSFAGLAGIDEQFF. Together with reference TRBV7-2 and TRBJ2-1, the CDR3 gives the full variable domain: GAGVSQSPSNKVTEKGKDVELRCDPISGHTALYWYRQSLGQGLEFLIYFQGNSAPDKSGLPSDRFSAERTGGSVSTLTIQRTQQEDSAVYLCASSFAGLAGIDEQFFGPGTRLTVL.

V gene TRBV27 combines with J gene TRBJ2-1, with D perhaps being TRBD1 or TRBD2 (5 bases each). Germline lookup yields CDR1 MNHEY and CDR2 SMNVEV (reference sequence). Trimming took off 8 bases at V and 6 bases at J, with 14 bases between the two ends. This CDR3 region has 13 residues. The CDR3 DNA sequence: TGTGCCAGCGGGACGGGATTGGTCAATGAGCAGTTCTTC. Translation gives CASGTGLVNEQFF.

This clonotype was counted a single time. The chain couples TRBV6-1 to TRBJ1-3; D remains ambiguous. The CDR3 is made up of 14 amino acids. The germline V gene encodes CDR1 MNHNS and CDR2 SASEGT. The V end was cut by 6 bases, the J end by 4 bases, with 13 bases between. Here the CDR3 DNA reads TGTGCCAGCAGCAGCGTTGCCCGGGGAAACACCATATATTTT. It specifies CASSSVARGNTIYF.